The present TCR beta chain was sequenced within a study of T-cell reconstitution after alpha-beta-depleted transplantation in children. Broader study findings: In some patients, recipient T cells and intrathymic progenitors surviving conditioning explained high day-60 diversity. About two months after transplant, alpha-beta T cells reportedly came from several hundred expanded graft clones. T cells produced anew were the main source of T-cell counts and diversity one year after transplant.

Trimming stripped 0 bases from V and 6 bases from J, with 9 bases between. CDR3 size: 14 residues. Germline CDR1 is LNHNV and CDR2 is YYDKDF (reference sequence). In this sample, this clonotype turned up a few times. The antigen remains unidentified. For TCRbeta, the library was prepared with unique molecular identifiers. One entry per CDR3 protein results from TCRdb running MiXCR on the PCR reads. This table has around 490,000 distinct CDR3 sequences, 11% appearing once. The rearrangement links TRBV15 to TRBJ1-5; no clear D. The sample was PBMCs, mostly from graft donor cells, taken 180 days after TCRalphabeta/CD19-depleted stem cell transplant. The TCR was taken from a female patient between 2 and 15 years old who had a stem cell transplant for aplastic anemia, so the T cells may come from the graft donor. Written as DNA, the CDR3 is TGTGCCACCAGCAGAGATACGAGTTCTCAGCCCCAGCATTTT. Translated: CATSRDTSSQPQHF.